This T cell receptor beta chain was documented in a study of blood T cell repertoires in COVID-19. Study context: Some COVID-19 samples were acute and others convalescent; all came from the United States, Italy and Spain. PBMCs, B-cell-depleted T cells, or T cells provided the cDNA or gDNA that made up the material.

In the study's own analysis: Amplification from reference gene primers served as the basis for estimated nucleated cell counts. The table came from immunoSEQ multiplex PCR; TCRdb's copy has only in-frame clones and leaves some out. That table supplies the V and J calls and clone size; D and trimming were determined from the DNA. The sample contains fewer than 250,000 clones, 80% to 90% of which appear only once. The CDR3 has 16 residues. V was trimmed by 6 bases and J by 0 bases, leaving 18 bases between them. Germline V CDR1 and CDR2: ENHRY, SYGVKD. V usage is TRBV10-3 and J usage is TRBJ2-7, with D perhaps TRBD1 (6 bases). The clonotype originates from a man between 40 and 49 years old with acute or convalescent COVID-19. Sequencing was done on a sample of peripheral blood. The CDR3 region has the DNA TGTGCCATCAGCCCCGGACAGTCTACTGACTCCTACGAGCAGTACTTC. This translates into CAISPGQSTDSYEQYF.